These 18 T cell receptor beta chains share one sample of origin, sequenced in a study of cytomegalovirus exposure and HLA in healthy donors (dated by TCRdb to about 2017). The library relied on the immunoSEQ multiplex PCR assay. A mixture of 60 forward primers for TCR Vbeta segments and 13 reverse primers for TCR Jbeta segments was used in the multiplex PCR. TCRdb provides this immuneACCESS table in a form limited to in-frame rearrangements. Some clones are lacking; in checked studies, under half of them reflect an unresolved V gene, and why the rest are absent is not known. Present in this sample are about 190,000 clones, 70% to 80% of which were seen just once. The ten top clones hold roughly 2% of the sample. The sequencing sample was made of PBMCs. The receptors stem from a woman in her thirties in good health and CMV-seropositive.

V and J are TRBV4-3 and TRBJ2-1; 7 positions agree with TRBD2. CDR3 length: 13 amino acids. Germline V CDR1 and CDR2: LGHNA, YSLEER. After removal of 4 bases from V and 12 bases from J, the junction contained 9 bases not matched to a gene. CDR3 amino acids: CASSLLVSGGQFF. For the CDR3, the DNA is TGCGCCAGCAGCCTCCTCGTGTCGGGAGGGCAGTTCTTC.

This clone was detected only a few times. This CDR3 is also generated by other DNA sequences in the sample. V is TRBV10-3 and J is TRBJ1-1; 9 bases map to TRBD1. The CDR3 has 14 residues. Germline CDR1 is ENHRY and CDR2 is SYGVKD. J was trimmed by 3 bases and V by 2 bases; bases with no gene match: 1. CDR3 sequence: CAISERTGDTEAFF. CDR3 DNA sequence: TGTGCCATCAGTGAGCGGACAGGGGACACTGAAGCTTTCTTT.

The chain joins TRBV11-2 to TRBJ1-1; maybe TRBD1 (6 bases). Germline CDR1 reads SGHAT; CDR2 reads FQNNGV. V dropped 0 bases and J dropped 4 bases, with 18 bases sitting between them. This CDR3 comprises 17 residues. The CDR3 DNA reads as TGTGCCAGCAGCTTAGATAGGGAACTTACAGGGAGCACTGAAGCTTTCTTT. It encodes CASSLDRELTGSTEAFF.

This clone has more than one count but fewer than ten. The chain employs TRBV27 and TRBJ1-4, with D perhaps matching TRBD1 (6 bases). Germline lookup yields CDR1 MNHEY and CDR2 SMNVEV (reference sequence). V lost 3 bases and J lost 2, with 10 bases in between. The length of the CDR3 is 15 residues. The CDR3 protein is CASSFGGLTNEKLFF. Here the CDR3 DNA reads TGTGCCAGCAGTTTTGGGGGCCTGACTAATGAAAAACTGTTTTTT.

The chain employs TRBV7-6 and TRBJ2-7, with 14 bases fitting TRBD2. Germline assignment: CDR1 SGHVS and CDR2 FNYEAQ. The V and J ends lost 5 bases and 2 bases, in that order; junction bases with no gene match: 5. The CDR3 length is 16 residues. This CDR3 is CASSPTSGRAPYEQYF. The CDR3 DNA is TGTGCCAGCAGCCCGACTAGCGGGAGGGCTCCCTACGAGCAGTACTTC.

The chain links TRBV4-2 to TRBJ1-5, with D perhaps TRBD1 (5 bases). Germline V CDR1 and CDR2: LGHNA, YNFKEQ. Trimming pared 0 bases from V and 2 bases from J, leaving 11 bases between. CDR3 size: 16 residues. The CDR3 coding sequence is TGTGCCAGCAGCCAAGATTGGACAATAGGCAATCAGCCCCAGCATTTT. It codes for CASSQDWTIGNQPQHF.

The rearrangement links TRBV5-1 to TRBJ1-1; possibly TRBD1 for D (5 bases). Trimming took 0 bases from V and 1 from J, leaving 10 bases between them. This CDR3 has 15 residues. The germline CDR1 and CDR2 sequences are SGHRS and YFSETQ. The CDR3 loop reads CASSLGSGENTEAFF. The CDR3 nucleotides read TGCGCCAGCAGCTTGGGATCGGGGGAGAACACTGAAGCTTTCTTT. Supplemented by reference TRBV5-1 and TRBJ1-1, the full variable domain reads KAGVTQTPRYLIKTRGQQVTLSCSPISGHRSVSWYQQTPGQGLQFLFEYFSETQRNKGNFPGRFSGRQFSNSRSEMNVSTLELGDSALYLCASSLGSGENTEAFFGQGTRLTVV.

CDR3 nucleotides: TGTGCCAGCAGCGTAGGGGCAGGGCTGGGAAACACCATATATTTT. The encoded protein is CASSVGAGLGNTIYF. V usage is TRBV9 and J usage is TRBJ1-3; D may be TRBD1 (5 bases). The CDR3 consists of 15 residues. Trimming left V 0 bases short and J 4 bases short, with 11 bases between. Germline CDR1 reads SGDLS; CDR2 reads YYNGEE.

The chain couples TRBV7-8 to TRBJ2-2; TRBD2 aligns across 7 bases. The V gene end was trimmed by 2 bases and the J gene end by 1 base; junction bases not matched to a gene: 4. The germline V gene has CDR1 SGHVS and CDR2 FQNEAQ. This CDR3 is built from 16 residues. CDR3 loop: CASSLLASGNTGELFF. The DNA for the CDR3 is TGTGCCAGCAGCTTACTTGCTAGCGGGAACACCGGGGAGCTGTTTTTT.

The V call is TRBV27, the J call TRBJ2-7; 7 bases match TRBD1. J lost 4 bases, V lost 6 bases, and 9 bases had no gene match. Germline CDR1 is MNHEY and CDR2 is SMNVEV (reference sequence). The CDR3 runs to 14 residues. The CDR3 nucleotides are TGTGCCAGCAGCATATATACAGGGGTATACGAGCAGTACTTC. Residues: CASSIYTGVYEQYF.

The chain links TRBV5-6 to TRBJ2-7; TRBD1 matches 11 bases. Germline lookup yields CDR1 SGHDT and CDR2 YYEEEE. The length of the CDR3 is 17 residues. The V and J ends lost 3 bases and 6 bases, in that order; junction bases with no gene match: 14. This chain's CDR3 is CASSWRTWDRGSREQYF. CDR3 DNA sequence: TGTGCCAGCAGCTGGAGGACTTGGGACAGGGGGTCTCGCGAGCAGTACTTC.

There are a few counts of this clone. The chain joins TRBV6-6 to TRBJ2-3, with 8 bases matching TRBD2. Germline loops: CDR1 MNHNY, CDR2 SVGAGI (reference sequence). V shed 6 bases, J shed 2 bases, and the junction held 4 bases outside the gene matches. The CDR3 runs 14 residues. CDR3 DNA: TGTGCCAGCAGGCGGGGGGAAGACACAGATACGCAGTATTTT. Translating it yields CASRRGEDTDTQYF.

The chain employs TRBV7-3 and TRBJ2-1; 8 bases align to TRBD1. V lost 5 bases, J lost 12 bases, and 9 bases stayed unmatched. Germline-derived CDR1 and CDR2 are SGHTA and FQGTGA. This CDR3 has 13 residues. CDR3 residues: CASSPGTGQLQFF. The CDR3 DNA is TGTGCCAGCAGCCCCGGGACAGGTCAGTTGCAGTTCTTC.

The chain carries TRBV5-1 and TRBJ2-5, with TRBD2 matching 9 bases. CDR1 and CDR2 from the germline V gene are SGHRS and YFSETQ. The CDR3 length is 15 residues. V shed 7 bases, J shed 2 bases, and the junction held 9 bases outside the gene matches. CDR3 sequence reads: CASSRAAGGQETQYF. The CDR3 DNA is TGCGCCAGCTCTCGGGCGGCGGGGGGGCAAGAGACCCAGTACTTC.

The chain has TRBV7-2 and TRBJ2-1; D gene ambiguous. The germline V gene has CDR1 SGHTA and CDR2 FQGNSA. This CDR3 spans 15 amino acids. The ends were cut back, 7 bases at V and 0 bases at J, with 13 bases in the middle. CDR3 coding DNA: TGTGCCAGCACCCCCTCTACGAGCTCCTACAATGAGCAGTTCTTC. This sequence encodes CASTPSTSSYNEQFF. Based on the CDR3 plus reference TRBV7-2 and TRBJ2-1, the full variable domain is GAGVSQSPSNKVTEKGKDVELRCDPISGHTALYWYRQSLGQGLEFLIYFQGNSAPDKSGLPSDRFSAERTGGSVSTLTIQRTQQEDSAVYLCASTPSTSSYNEQFFGPGTRLTVL.

The chain combines TRBV15 with TRBJ2-5; tentatively, D is TRBD2 (7 bases). The CDR3 is 15 residues long. V dropped 0 bases and J dropped 6 bases, with 14 bases sitting between them. Germline lookup yields CDR1 LNHNV and CDR2 YYDKDF (reference sequence). CDR3 protein: CATSRDSGGAKTQYF. As DNA, the CDR3 is TGTGCCACCAGCAGAGATTCGGGGGGCGCGAAGACCCAGTACTTC.

The CDR3 region has the DNA TGTGCCAGCAGCTTTAGTGGACAAGCCCATGAAAAACTGTTTTTT. This gives the protein CASSFSGQAHEKLFF. This chain links TRBV7-9 with TRBJ1-4; D perhaps matches TRBD1 (5 bases). The CDR3 extends over 15 amino acids. The V end lost 3 bases, the J end lost 6 bases, and 14 bases lay between the germline ends. Looked up from germline, CDR1 is SEHNR and CDR2 is FQNEAQ (reference sequence).

This chain links TRBV5-1 with TRBJ1-2; 9 nucleotides line up with TRBD1. J lost 8 bases, V lost 0 bases, and 2 bases had no gene match. CDR1 and CDR2 (germline): SGHRS, YFSETQ. The CDR3 has 13 residues. CDR3 sequence: CASSLGTGEGYTF. The CDR3 DNA reads TGCGCCAGCAGCTTGGGGACAGGGGAGGGCTACACCTTC.